The T cell receptor (beta chain) under discussion was sequenced for a study of blood T cell repertoires in COVID-19 (TCRdb year 2020). About the investigation overall: Samples covering the acute and convalescent phases of COVID-19 were provided by collaborators in the United States, Italy and Spain. The material from the prospective study consisted of cDNA or gDNA derived from T cells, B-cell-depleted T cells, or PBMCs. The sample metadata nearly always contained a de-identified subject ID, COVID-19 status, age in years and sex. The repertoires were released in a freely available public database meant as a resource for research on the immune response to SARS-CoV-2. HLA class I and class II types, where available, came from metadata supplied by the sample provider rather than from assay-based typing. Subjects who had been exposed to COVID-19, were actively infected with it, or had recovered from it provided the deeply sampled blood TCRbeta repertoires that made up the dataset. Samples were obtained from the ongoing ImmuneRACE study (first 160 participants) and from over 1,000 subjects provided by 6 global collaborators. General conclusions and limits of the study: The quantity of clinical and demographic metadata differed by source and by participant and was supplied without curation.

In its sample, this clone was seen a few times. Its antigen is still unknown. No much larger clonotype is one base removed from it; base qualities were not supplied. One collaborating source in Seattle enrolled patients while the patients were actively infected and followed the patients over time throughout the course of disease. The collaborating institutions used their own protocols to collect whole blood in K2EDTA tubes. For TCRbeta analysis, collaborators shipped samples in one of three forms: frozen whole blood, isolated PBMCs, or DNA extracted from either of those sample types. The immunoSEQ Assay, a bias-controlled multiplex PCR, was used to amplify TCRbeta CDR3 regions from genomic DNA. Regarding the original processing steps: Nucleated cell counts per sample were estimated from amplification of reference gene primers within the assay. To quantify the absolute abundance of each unique TCRbeta CDR3 rearrangement, sequence reads were collapsed and filtered. Productive Simpson clonality was computed per sample as the square root of Simpson's diversity index over productive rearrangements. TCRdb re-hosts the immuneACCESS table, in-frame sequences only. Its copies lack some clones; in the studies checked, an unresolved V gene accounts for under half of them, and the cause for the rest is not known. V and J calls plus clone size are reproduced from that table; the DNA served to infer D and trimming. The sample table lists roughly 220,000 clones, approximately 85% of them with a count of one. The top ten clonotypes cover less than 9.5% of the sample.

From the cysteine through the phenylalanine, the CDR3 covers 16 amino acids. Here the CDR3 DNA is all that survives: 48 bases in frame from base 1. The junction carries 22 bases between V and J, which are trimmed by 5 bases and 5 bases respectively. CDR1 and CDR2, per the germline V gene, are SGHRS and YFSETQ. Specimen: peripheral blood. The V and J genes are TRBV5-1 and TRBJ2-5, with TRBD2 perhaps the D gene, on 6 matching bases. The sequence was obtained from a woman of 80 years or more with COVID-19, enrolled during active disease. The sequence in DNA is TGCGCCAGCAGTAGCGGCCCGGGGAGTCTAGGGGAGACCCAGTACTTC. It is translated as CASSSGPGSLGETQYF.